The 8 T cell receptor beta chains in this list originate from one sample, sequenced in a study of blood T cell repertoires in COVID-19. TCRdb keeps only in-frame clones here, not all; method: immunoSEQ multiplex PCR. The table records more than 55,000 clones, almost 95% of them present only once. Material for sequencing was peripheral blood. Source of these receptors: a man aged 50 to 60 with active COVID-19.

This clone showed up just once. V is TRBV28 and J is TRBJ2-7; D perhaps matches TRBD2 (6 bases). Germline-derived CDR1 and CDR2 are MDHEN and SYDVKM. The CDR3 length is 12 residues. V was cut by 2 bases and J by 9 bases, with 11 bases left in between. The CDR3: CASSLGGGMQYF. The CDR3, as DNA: TGTGCCAGCAGTTTAGGGGGAGGTATGCAGTACTTC.

This sequence joins TRBV5-8 and TRBJ1-5; 8 bases match TRBD1. The V gene's germline CDR1 is SGHTS and CDR2 YDEGEE. This CDR3 spans 14 amino acids. After removal of 4 bases from V and 7 bases from J, the junction contained 7 bases not matched to a gene. CDR3 bases: TGTGCCAGCAGCCCGGACAGGGCTAAACAGCCCCAGCATTTT. Translating gives CASSPDRAKQPQHF.

J is TRBJ1-6 and V is TRBV28; the D gene is possibly TRBD1 (6 bases). This CDR3 has 14 amino acids. CDR1 and CDR2 (germline): MDHEN, SYDVKM. V lost 2 bases to trimming and J lost 8 bases, with 10 bases between them. CDR3 nucleotides: TGTGCCAGCAGTTTAAGGGGGTATTATTCACCCCTCCACTTT. Translated: CASSLRGYYSPLHF.

This chain connects TRBV6-5 to TRBJ2-5, with 8 positions matching TRBD2. The germline V gene encodes CDR1 MNHEY and CDR2 SVGAGI. V was clipped by 7 bases and J by 2 bases; unmatched bases: 9. The CDR3 has 15 amino acids. The CDR3 spells CASTASGSLQETQYF. CDR3 DNA sequence: TGTGCCAGCACCGCAAGCGGGAGCCTTCAAGAGACCCAGTACTTC.

This clone was detected a few times. The gene calls are TRBV19 and TRBJ2-7; D ambiguous. Deletions cut 5 bases from V and 1 base from J, with 15 bases between. The CDR3 loop spans 15 amino acids. The V gene's germline CDR1 is LNHDA and CDR2 SQIVND (reference sequence). The CDR3 loop reads CASSVGFGLSYEQYF. CDR3 sequence (DNA): TGTGCCAGTAGTGTAGGGTTTGGCTTGTCCTACGAGCAGTACTTC.

The chain uses TRBV7-2 and TRBJ1-5; no clear D. The germline V gene encodes CDR1 SGHTA and CDR2 FQGNSA. There are 14 residues in the CDR3. The ends were cut back, 3 bases at V and 8 bases at J, with 14 bases in the middle. The CDR3 region has the DNA TGTGCCAGCAGCTTGTCGGATCCTCAGGAGCCCCAGCATTTT. Translation gives CASSLSDPQEPQHF.

The chain combines TRBV7-9 with TRBJ1-3; 7 bases are a match to TRBD1. Germline loops: CDR1 SEHNR, CDR2 FQNEAQ (reference sequence). The CDR3 is 18 residues long. The V segment lost 4 bases and the J segment 0 bases; nucleotides outside the gene matches: 12. The CDR3 protein is CASSSRTGHQSSGNTIYF. The DNA of the CDR3 is TGTGCCAGCAGCTCCCGGACAGGACACCAGAGCTCTGGAAACACCATATATTTT.

The chain links TRBV27 to TRBJ2-3; 11 bases map to TRBD2. V lost 6 bases to trimming and J lost 3 bases; unmatched junction nucleotides: 11. Germline CDR1 reads MNHEY; CDR2 reads SMNVEV (reference sequence). This CDR3 has 17 amino acids. Written as DNA, the CDR3 is TGTGCCAGCAGGGGTATTACTAGCGGGAGAATGACAGATACGCAGTATTTT. Translation: CASRGITSGRMTDTQYF.